The source of this TCR beta chain is a study of cytomegalovirus exposure and HLA in healthy donors. Study results and limitations: Several top significant clusters appeared, in a later analysis, to be linked to common viral pathogens. Segments of the TCR beta V type were, in most cases, productive about 87% or about 30% of the time in an earlier analysis. It is likely that the observed cluster of highly shared sequence variants was a sequencing artifact.

PCR employed 60 Vbeta and 13 Jbeta primers. Method: immunoSEQ multiplex PCR; TCRdb's copy keeps in-frame clones and lacks some. This repertoire shows 100,000 to 150,000 clones, roughly 60% found once; its top ten account for about 2.6%. Details on this clone: The antigen remains undetermined.

V was clipped by 6 bases and J by 4 bases; unmatched bases: 2. The germline CDR1 and CDR2 sequences are MNHNS and SASEGT. This CDR3 spans 12 amino acids. The chain combines TRBV6-1 with TRBJ1-2, with 7 bases that match TRBD1. This clonotype was sampled from a woman in her forties in good health and CMV-seronegative. The specimen was PBMCs. The CDR3 nucleotides are TGTGCCAGCAGCCGGGACAGCTATGGCTACACCTTC. It encodes CASSRDSYGYTF.